This T cell receptor (beta chain) was sequenced in a study of cytomegalovirus exposure and HLA in healthy donors. Study-level information: Around 78 million unique TCR sequences came from HLA-typed donors in an early release.

To note about this clone: The antigen is not known.

Germline assignment: CDR1 LGHNT and CDR2 FRNRAP. CDR3 length: 16 residues. Unmatched junction bases numbered 3, after V lost 5 bases and J lost 0 bases. 60 Vbeta and 13 Jbeta primers were used in PCR. Measured with immunoSEQ multiplex PCR; TCRdb has only the in-frame clones, and not every one. The repertoire includes about 130,000 clones, 75% to 85% of them detected once, and approximately 10% sits in the top ten. Whole-study results and caveats: Exclusion as indistinguishable affected some V segments, including TRBV6-2 and TRBV6-3. Sequencing likely caused a cluster of highly shared sequence variants. Association of under 20,000 TCR beta sequences with HLA alleles was found at 0.05 false discovery rate in a later analysis.

This receptor was taken from a male donor in good health and CMV-seropositive. Material: PBMCs. The chain links TRBV12-5 to TRBJ2-2, with 10 bases lining up with TRBD2. CDR3 nucleotide sequence: TGTGCTAGTGGTACTAGCGGGGCACCGAACACCGGGGAGCTGTTTTTT. It encodes CASGTSGAPNTGELFF.